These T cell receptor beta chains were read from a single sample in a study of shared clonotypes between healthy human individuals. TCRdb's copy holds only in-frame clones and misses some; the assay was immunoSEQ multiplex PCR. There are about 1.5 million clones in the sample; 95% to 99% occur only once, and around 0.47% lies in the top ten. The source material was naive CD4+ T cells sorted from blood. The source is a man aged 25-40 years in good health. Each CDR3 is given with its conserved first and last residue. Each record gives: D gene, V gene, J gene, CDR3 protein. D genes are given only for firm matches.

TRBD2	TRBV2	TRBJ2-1	CASSLLARDSGLAGSVYNEQFF
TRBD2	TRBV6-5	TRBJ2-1	CASSSGLAGLTFF
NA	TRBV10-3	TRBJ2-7	CAISRPRASSYEQYF
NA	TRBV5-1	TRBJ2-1	CASSLEAAPPPYNEQFF
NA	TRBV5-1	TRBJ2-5	CASSLDIQGSGETQYF
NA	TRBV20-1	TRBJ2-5	CSAAYQETQYF
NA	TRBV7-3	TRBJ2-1	CASSLNWGEEQFF
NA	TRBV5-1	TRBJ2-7	CASSLAFGISYEQYF
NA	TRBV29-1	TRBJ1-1	CSAHTGGSTEAFF
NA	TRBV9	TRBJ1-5	CASSVGEEPQHF
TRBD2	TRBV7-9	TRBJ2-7	CASSPRVAGHSLYEQYF
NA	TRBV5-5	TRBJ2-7	CASSFLEGSSYEQYF
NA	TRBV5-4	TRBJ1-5	CASSLGEAGPQHF
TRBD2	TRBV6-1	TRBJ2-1	CASSDSGRGLFF
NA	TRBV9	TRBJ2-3	CASSVVGSTDTQYF
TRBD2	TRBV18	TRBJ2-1	CASSPTAGVSNEQFF
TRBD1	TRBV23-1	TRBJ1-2	CAIHRGAEPNYGYTF
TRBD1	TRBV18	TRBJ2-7	CASSPKTGLSYEQYF
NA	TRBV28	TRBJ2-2	CASSFMKGDTGELFF
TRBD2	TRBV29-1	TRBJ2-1	CSASGTRDYNEQFF